These T cell receptor beta chains were read from a single sample in a study of blood T cell repertoires in COVID-19. Produced via immunoSEQ multiplex PCR; TCRdb's table is partial and in-frame only. Of fewer than 300,000 clones detected, about 93% appear once; the ten largest clones hold 0.9% to 1.2%. The source material was PBMCs or T cells enriched from blood (not recorded which). All receptors come from a young woman who had recovered from COVID-19. Both conserved end residues are part of each CDR3. D genes are given only for firm matches. Expanded clones get a size class; other rows say once, few or many, or leave the size out.

>.|.|TRBV5-1|TRBJ2-7
TGCGCCAGCGCCGTTCAGAACGAGCAGTACTTC
CASAVQNEQYF
>once|TRBD1|TRBV28|TRBJ2-7
TGTGCCTGCACCGGGGGACAGGGGTCGTTCGAGCAGTACTTC
CACTGGQGSFEQYF
>.|TRBD2|TRBV7-2|TRBJ2-3
TGTGCCAGCAGCTTAGTACTAGCGGGCAGCACAGATACGCAGTATTTT
CASSLVLAGSTDTQYF
>.|TRBD1|TRBV27|TRBJ1-4
TGTGCCAGCAGTCCTAGGGACAGATTTGAAAAACTGTTTTTT
CASSPRDRFEKLFF
>.|.|TRBV5-1|TRBJ2-3
TGCGCCAGCAGCCCGGGCGGGACGGGCACAGATACGCAGTATTTT
CASSPGGTGTDTQYF
>.|TRBD1|TRBV11-2|TRBJ1-2
TGTGCCAGCAGCTCACAGGGGGGCGGCTACACCTTC
CASSSQGGGYTF
>.|.|TRBV7-9|TRBJ2-1
TGTGCCAGCAGCTCAAAACAGGACTACAACAATGAGCAGTTCTTC
CASSSKQDYNNEQFF
>.|.|TRBV4-1|TRBJ1-6
TGCGCCAGCAGCCAATCCCCCAGGGATTCACCCCTCCACTTT
CASSQSPRDSPLHF
>.|TRBD1|TRBV6-5|TRBJ2-7
TGTGCCAGCAGACCCATGACAGGGCGGGAGCAGTACTTC
CASRPMTGREQYF
>.|TRBD1|TRBV10-3|TRBJ2-2
TGTGCCATCAGTGATCGAACAGGGGGCCGTATCACCGGGGAGCTGTTTTTT
CAISDRTGGRITGELFF
>once|TRBD2|TRBV28|TRBJ2-1
TGTGCCAGCAGTTTAAGGCGGGAGGGCCCCGGGGGACAGTTCTTC
CASSLRREGPGGQFF
>.|.|TRBV5-1|TRBJ1-5
TGCGCCAGCAGCTTGGGAGGTCGCAATCAGCCCCAGCATTTT
CASSLGGRNQPQHF
>once|.|TRBV25-1|TRBJ2-7
TGTGCCAGCAGTGAATTGAGGTCACCGAGCTCCTACGAGCAGTACTTC
CASSELRSPSSYEQYF
>.|TRBD1|TRBV11-2|TRBJ1-1
TGTGCCAGCAGCTTAGCAAGACAGGGCACTGAAGCTTTCTTT
CASSLARQGTEAFF
>.|.|TRBV2|TRBJ2-1
TGTGCCAGCAGGACTCTTGCTACCTACAATGAGCAGTTCTTC
CASRTLATYNEQFF
>.|.|TRBV19|TRBJ1-1
TGTGCCAGTAGTATACAAATTACGGGGGGCACTGAAGCTTTCTTT
CASSIQITGGTEAFF
>.|TRBD2|TRBV10-1|TRBJ2-7
TGCGCCAGCAGTGATACGGGAGGGCCTTGGAACGAGCAGTACTTC
CASSDTGGPWNEQYF
>.|.|TRBV18|TRBJ1-2
TGTGCCAGCTCACCCTGGGAGGCGAGTCCGGTGGACTATGGCTACACCTTC
CASSPWEASPVDYGYTF
>.|TRBD1|TRBV4-3|TRBJ2-3
TGCGCCAGCAGCCAACAGGGGGCTGGCACAGATACGCAGTATTTT
CASSQQGAGTDTQYF
>.|.|TRBV29-1|TRBJ2-5
TGCAGCGTTGTGGGACTGGCCGGTGCGGCCCAGTACTTC
CSVVGLAGAAQYF
>.|.|TRBV5-1|TRBJ2-6
TGCGCCAGCAGCCCCAGCTCTGGGGCCAACGTCCTGACTTTC
CASSPSSGANVLTF
>.|.|TRBV29-1|TRBJ2-5
TGCAGCGCCGACGGACAGACTCAAGAGACCCAGTACTTC
CSADGQTQETQYF
>.|.|TRBV2|TRBJ2-3
TGTGCCAGCAGAGAGTTTGTTAGCGCCACAGATACGCAGTATTTT
CASREFVSATDTQYF
>.|.|TRBV29-1|TRBJ2-3
TGCAGCGTAAGTACAGGAAGCACAGATACGCAGTATTTT
CSVSTGSTDTQYF
>.|TRBD1|TRBV15|TRBJ1-4
TGTGCCACCCGTAGACAGGGGCTCGAAAAACTGTTTTTT
CATRRQGLEKLFF
>.|.|TRBV5-1|TRBJ2-6
TGCGCCAGCAGCCCGAGGCCCGGACAGCCTTCTGGGGCCAACGTCCTGACTTTC
CASSPRPGQPSGANVLTF
>.|.|TRBV9|TRBJ1-1
TGTGCCAGCAGCCCTACCGGGATGAACACTGAAGCTTTCTTT
CASSPTGMNTEAFF
>once|TRBD1|TRBV25-1|TRBJ1-2
TGTGCCAGCAGTCCACGGGACAGGGCAAGCTATGGCTACACCTTC
CASSPRDRASYGYTF
>.|TRBD2|TRBV4-3|TRBJ2-5
TGCGCCAGCAGCCAAGATAATTCCTGGCGGGAGGAGACCCAGTACTTC
CASSQDNSWREETQYF